The rows below give T cell receptor beta chains drawn from one sample of a study of OX40 agonist ivuxolimab in advanced cancers. This table comes from immunoSEQ multiplex PCR, and its TCRdb copy is limited to in-frame clones, with some not included. The sample shows tens of thousands of clones, approximately 90% of them seen only once. The sample was CD4+ or CD8+ T cells sorted from blood, taken in a trial of the OX40 agonist ivuxolimab. Receptors were obtained from an adult with an advanced solid tumor such as melanoma, head and neck, liver or kidney cancer. Both conserved end residues are part of each CDR3. D genes are given only for firm matches. Where a row states a size, it is once, few, many or the class of an expanded clone; other rows omit it.

17	TRBJ2-3	.	once	TRBV18	CASSPPSGLVGTDTQYF	TGTGCCAGCTCACCACCCTCGGGGCTAGTGGGAACAGATACGCAGTATTTT
13	TRBJ2-7	TRBD1	.	TRBV6-1	CASITGTGNEQYF	TGTGCCAGCATCACCGGGACAGGGAACGAGCAGTACTTC
15	TRBJ2-2	.	.	TRBV11-2	CASRTGTLMSGELFF	TGTGCCAGCAGAACCGGGACCCTCATGTCCGGGGAGCTGTTTTTT
13	TRBJ2-2	.	.	TRBV6-4	CASSTGNTGELFF	TGTGCCAGCAGTACAGGGAACACCGGGGAGCTGTTTTTT
15	TRBJ1-5	.	.	TRBV19	CASNPAGTGFGPQHF	TGTGCCAGTAATCCTGCCGGGACGGGCTTTGGGCCCCAGCATTTT
14	TRBJ2-7	.	.	TRBV7-2	CASSFLQGSYEQYF	TGTGCCAGCAGCTTTTTACAGGGCTCCTACGAGCAGTACTTC
14	TRBJ2-5	.	.	TRBV28	CASSLPSGFETQYF	TGTGCCAGCAGTTTACCGAGCGGTTTCGAGACCCAGTACTTC
16	TRBJ2-3	.	.	TRBV6-5	CASSYSGGGPTDTQYF	TGTGCCAGCAGTTACTCCGGGGGTGGCCCCACAGATACGCAGTATTTT
14	TRBJ1-1	.	.	TRBV11-1	CASSYRELNTEAFF	TGTGCCAGCAGCTACAGGGAATTGAACACTGAAGCTTTCTTT
15	TRBJ2-3	.	.	TRBV19	CASSISGGAPDTQYF	TGTGCCAGTAGTATCTCTGGGGGGGCCCCTGATACGCAGTATTTT
15	TRBJ2-2	TRBD2	.	TRBV5-5	CASSSTSGYTGELFF	TGTGCCAGCAGCTCGACTAGCGGGTACACCGGGGAGCTGTTTTTT
13	TRBJ1-1	.	.	TRBV5-4	CAILRAGNTEAFF	TGTGCCATCTTAAGAGCGGGGAACACTGAAGCTTTCTTT
17	TRBJ2-7	.	.	TRBV7-9	CASSPLGISGGPYEQYF	TGTGCCAGCAGCCCACTCGGGATAAGTGGGGGGCCCTACGAGCAGTACTTC
17	TRBJ2-2	.	.	TRBV9	CASSVGGGGASTGELFF	TGTGCCAGCAGCGTAGGGGGAGGAGGGGCTTCGACCGGGGAGCTGTTTTTT
15	TRBJ1-2	.	.	TRBV2	CASSQYREGPYGYTF	TGTGCCAGCAGCCAGTACCGGGAGGGGCCTTATGGCTACACCTTC
13	TRBJ1-1	.	.	TRBV2	CASSERTSTEAFF	TGTGCCAGCAGTGAAAGGACAAGCACTGAAGCTTTCTTT
14	TRBJ1-4	TRBD1	.	TRBV28	CGTGGAGDNEKLFF	TGTGGGACAGGGGGCGCAGGGGATAATGAAAAACTGTTTTTT
13	TRBJ2-1	.	.	TRBV5-1	CASGAGFYNEQFF	TGCGCCAGCGGGGCTGGCTTCTACAATGAGCAGTTCTTC
12	TRBJ1-2	.	.	TRBV4-2	CASSQANYGYTF	TGTGCCAGCAGCCAAGCCAACTATGGCTACACCTTC
15	TRBJ2-1	.	.	TRBV7-6	CASSLGQGRYNEQFF	TGTGCCAGCAGCTTAGGGCAGGGGCGGTACAATGAGCAGTTCTTC
11	TRBJ2-3	.	.	TRBV10-3	CATSGTDAQYF	TGTGCCACTTCCGGGACGGATGCGCAGTATTTT
16	TRBJ2-3	.	.	TRBV5-1	CASSLGPLGDPDTQYF	TGCGCCAGCAGCTTGGGACCCCTGGGGGACCCAGATACGCAGTATTTT
15	TRBJ2-5	TRBD1	.	TRBV9	CASSPLTGVAETQYF	TGTGCCAGCAGCCCCCTCACAGGGGTGGCGGAGACCCAGTACTTC
15	TRBJ2-2	.	.	TRBV5-1	CASSLPGGWGGELFF	TGCGCCAGCAGCTTACCAGGCGGTTGGGGCGGGGAGCTGTTTTTT
15	TRBJ2-7	TRBD1	.	TRBV5-1	CASSGGGTGNYEQYF	TGCGCCAGCAGTGGGGGTGGGACAGGGAACTACGAGCAGTACTTC
14	TRBJ2-7	TRBD1	.	TRBV27	CASSHPDRGDEQYF	TGTGCCAGCAGTCACCCGGACAGGGGGGACGAGCAGTACTTC
14	TRBJ2-3	.	few	TRBV2	CASSPRVATDTQYF	TGTGCCAGCAGCCCCAGGGTAGCCACAGATACGCAGTATTTT
16	TRBJ2-5	.	.	TRBV19	CASSILGGGPGETQYF	TGTGCCAGTAGTATTTTGGGTGGGGGTCCTGGAGAGACCCAGTACTTC
13	TRBJ2-1	.	.	TRBV6-5	CASSYTPQGEQFF	TGTGCCAGCAGTTACACCCCCCAAGGAGAGCAGTTCTTC
17	TRBJ2-3	TRBD1	.	TRBV12-5	CASGLLTGTGATDTQYF	TGTGCTAGTGGTTTGTTAACCGGGACAGGGGCTACAGATACGCAGTATTTT
18	TRBJ2-5	TRBD1	.	TRBV9	CASSVARGGTGKSETQYF	TGTGCCAGCAGCGTAGCCCGGGGTGGGACAGGTAAGTCAGAGACCCAGTACTTC
14	TRBJ2-5	.	once	TRBV5-1	CASTPGQGFETQYF	TGCGCCAGCACCCCGGGCCAGGGATTTGAGACCCAGTACTTC
14	TRBJ1-1	.	.	TRBV6-5	CASSYLDLNTEAFF	TGTGCCAGCAGTTACTTGGATCTGAACACTGAAGCTTTCTTT
13	TRBJ2-5	.	.	TRBV7-2	CASSLAAQETQYF	TGTGCCAGCAGCTTGGCAGCCCAAGAGACCCAGTACTTC
15	TRBJ2-7	.	.	TRBV14	CASSQRRQGGYEQYF	TGTGCCAGCAGCCAACGCCGGCAGGGCGGTTACGAGCAGTACTTC
15	TRBJ1-1	TRBD1	.	TRBV6-6	CASSYRQGLNTEAFF	TGTGCCAGCAGTTACCGACAGGGGCTGAACACTGAAGCTTTCTTT
13	TRBJ1-5	.	.	TRBV5-4	CASSSKYGQPQHF	TGTGCCAGCAGCTCCAAATATGGGCAGCCCCAGCATTTT
18	TRBJ1-1	.	once	TRBV27	CASSLGRSPRGVNTEAFF	TGTGCCAGCAGTTTAGGCAGGTCGCCACGAGGGGTGAACACTGAAGCTTTCTTT
14	TRBJ1-2	.	.	TRBV6-5	CASSRAQTNYGYTF	TGTGCCAGCAGCCGAGCCCAGACTAACTATGGCTACACCTTC
15	TRBJ1-2	.	.	TRBV9	CASSVFSSLDYGYTF	TGTGCCAGCAGCGTATTTAGCTCGCTGGACTATGGCTACACCTTC
12	TRBJ2-5	.	.	TRBV7-8	CASSSGGETQYF	TGTGCCAGCAGCTCCGGGGGAGAGACCCAGTACTTC
13	TRBJ1-1	.	.	TRBV9	CASSPQGNTEAFF	TGTGCCAGCAGCCCCCAGGGGAACACTGAAGCTTTCTTT
13	TRBJ1-1	.	.	TRBV28	CASRDTANTEAFF	TGTGCCAGCAGGGACACAGCGAACACTGAAGCTTTCTTT
15	TRBJ1-6	.	once	TRBV9	CASSVDPLNNSPLHF	TGTGCCAGCAGCGTAGACCCCCTTAATAATTCACCCCTCCACTTT
16	TRBJ2-3	.	.	TRBV9	CASSVVEGSSTDTQYF	TGTGCCAGCAGCGTAGTCGAGGGATCTAGCACAGATACGCAGTATTTT
16	TRBJ2-7	TRBD1	once	TRBV27	CASSPGTGRSSYEQYF	TGTGCCAGCAGTCCAGGGACAGGGAGGAGCTCCTACGAGCAGTACTTC
15	TRBJ2-7	.	.	TRBV6-5	CASTQAGTGTYEQYF	TGTGCCAGCACCCAGGCGGGTACGGGGACATACGAGCAGTACTTC
15	TRBJ2-7	TRBD2	.	TRBV5-1	CASTEAQTGGTEQYF	TGCGCCAGCACCGAGGCCCAAACCGGGGGGACCGAGCAGTACTTC
14	TRBJ2-5	TRBD1	.	TRBV5-1	CASSRTGVGETQYF	TGCGCCAGCAGCCGGACAGGGGTCGGAGAGACCCAGTACTTC
15	TRBJ1-2	.	.	TRBV2	CASSEARDPPLGYTF	TGTGCCAGCAGTGAAGCGCGGGACCCCCCGCTCGGCTACACCTTC
14	TRBJ1-3	.	once	TRBV28	CASSFPGVANTIYF	TGTGCCAGCAGTTTTCCAGGGGTTGCGAACACCATATATTTT
16	TRBJ2-2	.	.	TRBV5-1	CASSSFPGIGTGELFF	TGCGCCAGCAGCTCCTTCCCAGGGATTGGCACCGGGGAGCTGTTTTTT
15	TRBJ1-2	TRBD1	.	TRBV14	CASSHPRGGARGYTF	TGTGCCAGCAGCCATCCCAGGGGGGGGGCGCGAGGCTACACCTTC